The 10 T cell receptor beta chains below all came from one sample that was sequenced in a study of CXCR3-negative and CXCR3-positive naive CD8 T cells. Study-wide results and caveats: More hydrophobic TRB CDR3s occurred in CXCR3-positive than in CXCR3-negative naive cells.

The TRB libraries of cDNA were built by UMI-labeled 5' RACE. TCRdb reprocessed the 5' RACE reads and reports one entry per CDR3 protein, with no DNA. This sample's table has some 54,000 distinct CDR3 sequences. No antigen is known for these receptors. Source material: naive CXCR3+ CD8+ T cells from blood. The subset was: CD45RO-CCR7+CD27+CD95- naive CD8+ T cells expressing CXCR3 (TNR3+). The receptors were gathered from a human donor in good health. Some clones in this sample may be carry-over from other donors' samples.

The J gene is TRBJ2-1, the V gene TRBV5-1; with no DNA, the TCRdb D assignment of TRBD1 cannot be verified. Germline V gives CDR1 SGHRS, CDR2 YFSETQ. This CDR3 is 12 amino acids long. CDR3 in amino acids: CASSLIRDEQFF.

The CDR3 sequence is CASGNPGGADYGYTF. V is TRBV25-1 and J is TRBJ1-2; the TCRdb D gene call, TRBD1, has no DNA to confirm it. Germline CDR1 is MGHDK and CDR2 is SYGVNS. This CDR3 has 15 residues.

The chain links TRBV5-6 to TRBJ2-7. CDR1 is SGHDT and CDR2 is YYEEEE in the germline V gene. This CDR3 region has 12 residues. The CDR3 reads CASSLESYEQYF.

The gene calls are TRBV5-4 and TRBJ2-3; TCRdb's D call of TRBD2 is untestable without DNA. Germline lookup yields CDR1 SGHNT and CDR2 YYREEE (reference sequence). This CDR3 is 13 amino acids long. CDR3 protein: CASLVEASGYQYF.

The V gene is TRBV7-6, the J gene TRBJ1-1; TCRdb's assignment of TRBD1 cannot be checked, as there is no DNA. The CDR3 is made up of 16 amino acids. Per the germline V gene, CDR1 is SGHVS and CDR2 is FNYEAQ. CDR3 protein: CASSPRPGEGLAEAFF.

The CDR3 loop reads CASSLEHQGNTQYF. The V call is TRBV7-6, the J call TRBJ2-3; TCRdb's D call, TRBD1, is unchecked because there is no DNA. The CDR3 sequence is 14 residues long. In germline, CDR1 is SGHVS, CDR2 FNYEAQ. Supplemented by reference TRBV7-6 and TRBJ2-3, the full variable domain reads GAGVSQSPRYKVTKRGQDVALRCDPISGHVSLYWYRQALGQGPEFLTYFNYEAQQDKSGLPNDRFSAERPEGSISTLTIQRTEQRDSAMYRCASSLEHQGNTQYFGPGTRLTVL.

The chain is built from TRBV4-2 and TRBJ2-1; TCRdb picks TRBD1, but there is no DNA to check that call. In germline, CDR1 is LGHNA, CDR2 YNFKEQ. This CDR3 is built from 16 residues. The CDR3 sequence is CASSQELRVTYNEQFF.

V and J are TRBV4-2 and TRBJ1-1. In germline, CDR1 is LGHNA, CDR2 YNFKEQ. This CDR3 contains 13 residues. The CDR3 protein is CASSQYKHTEAFF.

The CDR3 sequence: CASSQDSSGGPFYNEQFF. The chain combines TRBV4-1 with TRBJ2-1; TCRdb's assignment of TRBD2 cannot be checked, as there is no DNA. The CDR3 has 18 amino acids. Germline assignment: CDR1 MGHRA and CDR2 YSYEKL.

The gene calls are TRBV7-9 and TRBJ2-7; the D gene TCRdb calls, TRBD1, cannot be checked with no DNA. CDR3 length: 14 residues. Per germline, CDR1 SEHNR and CDR2 FQNEAQ (reference sequence). The chain's CDR3 is CVSSSTDRAYEQYF. The variable domain in full, completed from reference TRBV7-9 and TRBJ2-7, reads DTGVSQNPRHKITKRGQNVTFRCDPISEHNRLYWYRQTLGQGPEFLTYFQNEAQLEKSRLLSDRFSAERPKGSFSTLEIQRTEQGDSAMYLCVSSSTDRAYEQYFGPGTRLTVT.